This T cell receptor (beta chain) was documented in a study of T cell responses to AZD1222 COVID-19 vaccine. The CDR3 spans 14 residues. The V gene lost 6 bases and the J gene lost 5 bases, with 17 bases spanning the gap. Germline CDR1 is LNHDA and CDR2 is SQIVND (reference sequence). Sequencing used immunoSEQ multiplex PCR; TCRdb keeps in-frame clones, though not all of them. The table includes about 130,000 clones, 80% to 95% detected once. This TCR was recovered from an adult in good health. The material sequenced was peripheral blood, taken on day 0 of AZD1222 vaccination. This chain uses TRBV19 with TRBJ2-7; D might be TRBD1 or TRBD2, each matching 5 bases. The DNA for the CDR3 is TGTGCCAGTAGCCCGGGACGGCGGATAGACGAGCAGTACTTC. Its translation is CASSPGRRIDEQYF.